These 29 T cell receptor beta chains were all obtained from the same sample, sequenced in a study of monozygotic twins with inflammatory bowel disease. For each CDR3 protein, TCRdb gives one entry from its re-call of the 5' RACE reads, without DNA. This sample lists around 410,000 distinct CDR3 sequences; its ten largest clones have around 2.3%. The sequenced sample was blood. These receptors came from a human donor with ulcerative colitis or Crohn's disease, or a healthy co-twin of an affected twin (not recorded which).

The CDR3 spells CASSARTDRLSTDTQYF. The V call is TRBV5-1, the J call TRBJ2-3; TCRdb proposes TRBD1, but this gene call is untestable without DNA. CDR1 and CDR2 from the germline V gene are SGHRS and YFSETQ. CDR3 length equals 17 residues.

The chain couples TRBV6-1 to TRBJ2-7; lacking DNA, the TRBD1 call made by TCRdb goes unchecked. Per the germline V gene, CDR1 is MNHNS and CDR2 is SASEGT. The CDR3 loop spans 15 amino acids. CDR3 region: CASKTQGGQIYEQYF.

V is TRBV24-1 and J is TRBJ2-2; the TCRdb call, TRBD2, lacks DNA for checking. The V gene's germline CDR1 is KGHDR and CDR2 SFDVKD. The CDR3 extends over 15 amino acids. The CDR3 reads CATSGLTSGSGELFF.

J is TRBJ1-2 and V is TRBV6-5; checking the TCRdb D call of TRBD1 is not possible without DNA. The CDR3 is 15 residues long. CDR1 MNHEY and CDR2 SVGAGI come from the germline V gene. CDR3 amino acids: CVSSYGDRGYSGYTF.

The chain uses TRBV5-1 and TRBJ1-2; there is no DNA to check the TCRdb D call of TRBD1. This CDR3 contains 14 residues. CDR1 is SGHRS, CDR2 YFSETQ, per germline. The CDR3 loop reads CASSWRTGIYGYTF.

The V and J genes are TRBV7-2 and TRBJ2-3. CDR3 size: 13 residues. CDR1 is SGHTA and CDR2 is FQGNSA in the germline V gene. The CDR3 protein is CASSLPITDTQYF.

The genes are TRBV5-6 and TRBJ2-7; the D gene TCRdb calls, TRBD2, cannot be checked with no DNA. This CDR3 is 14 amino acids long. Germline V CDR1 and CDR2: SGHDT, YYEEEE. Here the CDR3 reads CASSLVSSGYEQYF. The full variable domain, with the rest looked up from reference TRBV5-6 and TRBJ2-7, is DAGVTQSPTHLIKTRGQQVTLRCSPKSGHDTVSWYQQALGQGPQFIFQYYEEEERQRGNFPDRFSGHQFPNYSSELNVNALLLGDSALYLCASSLVSSGYEQYFGPGTRLTVT.

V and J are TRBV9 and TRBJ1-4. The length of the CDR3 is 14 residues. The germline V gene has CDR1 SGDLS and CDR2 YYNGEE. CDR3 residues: CARSSTVKGEKLFF.

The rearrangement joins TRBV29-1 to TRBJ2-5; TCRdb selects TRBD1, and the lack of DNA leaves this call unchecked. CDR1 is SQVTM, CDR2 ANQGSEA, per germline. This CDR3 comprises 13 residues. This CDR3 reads CSVGDRAKETQYF. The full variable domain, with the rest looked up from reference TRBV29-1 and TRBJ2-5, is SAVISQKPSRDICQRGTSLTIQCQVDSQVTMMFWYRQQPGQSLTLIATANQGSEATYESGFVIDKFPISRPNLTFSTLTVSNMSPEDSSIYLCSVGDRAKETQYFGPGTRLLVL.

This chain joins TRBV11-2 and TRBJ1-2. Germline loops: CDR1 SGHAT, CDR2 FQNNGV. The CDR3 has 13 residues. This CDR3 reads CASRRPAGSGYTF.

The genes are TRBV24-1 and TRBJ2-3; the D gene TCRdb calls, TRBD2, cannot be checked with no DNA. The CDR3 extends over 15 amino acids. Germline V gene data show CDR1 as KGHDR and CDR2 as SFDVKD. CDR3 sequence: CATSDIAGDTDTQYF.

CDR3 protein: CASSPTSDRDTQYF. This chain joins TRBV11-2 and TRBJ2-3; no DNA is available, so the TRBD2 call from TCRdb remains unchecked. The CDR3 consists of 14 residues. Per the germline V gene, CDR1 is SGHAT and CDR2 is FQNNGV.

The CDR3 loop is CASSRMITTGAFF. This sequence joins TRBV4-1 and TRBJ1-1. Germline V gene data show CDR1 as MGHRA and CDR2 as YSYEKL. This CDR3 spans 13 amino acids.

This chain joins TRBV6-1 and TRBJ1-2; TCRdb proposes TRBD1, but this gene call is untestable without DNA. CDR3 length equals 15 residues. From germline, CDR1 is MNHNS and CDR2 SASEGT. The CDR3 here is CASNPGILPREGYTF.

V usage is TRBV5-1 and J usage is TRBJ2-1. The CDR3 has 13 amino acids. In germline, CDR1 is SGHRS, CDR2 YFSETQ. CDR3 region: CASSLARYNEQFF.

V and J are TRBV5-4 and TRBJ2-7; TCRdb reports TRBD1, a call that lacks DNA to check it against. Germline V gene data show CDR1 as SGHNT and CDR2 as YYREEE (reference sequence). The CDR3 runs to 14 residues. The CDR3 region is CASSLDGGAYEQYF.

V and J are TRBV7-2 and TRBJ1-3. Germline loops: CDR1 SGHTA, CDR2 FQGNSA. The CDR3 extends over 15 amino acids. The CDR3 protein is CASSLIGGSGNTIYF.

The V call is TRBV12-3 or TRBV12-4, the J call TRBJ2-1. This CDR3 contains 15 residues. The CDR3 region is CASSLSGVPYNEQFF.

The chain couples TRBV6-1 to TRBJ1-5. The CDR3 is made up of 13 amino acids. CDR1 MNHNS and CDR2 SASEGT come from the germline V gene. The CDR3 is CASSEFPKGPQHF.

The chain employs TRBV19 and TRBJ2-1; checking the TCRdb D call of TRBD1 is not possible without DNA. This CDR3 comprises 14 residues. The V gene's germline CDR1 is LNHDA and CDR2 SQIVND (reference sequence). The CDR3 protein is CASSIEARRDEQFF. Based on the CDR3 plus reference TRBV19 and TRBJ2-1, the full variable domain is DGGITQSPKYLFRKEGQNVTLSCEQNLNHDAMYWYRQDPGQGLRLIYYSQIVNDFQKGDIAEGYSVSREKKESFPLTVTSAQKNPTAFYLCASSIEARRDEQFFGPGTRLTVL.

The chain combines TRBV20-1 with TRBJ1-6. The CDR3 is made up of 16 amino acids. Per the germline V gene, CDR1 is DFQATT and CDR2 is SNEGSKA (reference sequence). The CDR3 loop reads CSARAGQSSYNSPLHF.

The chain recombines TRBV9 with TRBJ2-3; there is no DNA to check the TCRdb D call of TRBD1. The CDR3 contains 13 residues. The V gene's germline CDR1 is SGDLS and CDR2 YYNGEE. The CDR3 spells CASSVPGIDTQYF.

CDR3 region: CASSQDLGTGAVEQYF. This chain uses TRBV4-3 with TRBJ2-7; the D call of TRBD1 rests on TCRdb alone, since no DNA is present to check it. This CDR3 is built from 16 residues. Germline assignment: CDR1 LGHNA and CDR2 YSLEER.

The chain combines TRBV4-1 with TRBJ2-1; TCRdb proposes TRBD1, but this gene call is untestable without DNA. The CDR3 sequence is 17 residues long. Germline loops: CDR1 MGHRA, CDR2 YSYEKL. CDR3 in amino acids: CASSQDLMGHLYNEQFF.

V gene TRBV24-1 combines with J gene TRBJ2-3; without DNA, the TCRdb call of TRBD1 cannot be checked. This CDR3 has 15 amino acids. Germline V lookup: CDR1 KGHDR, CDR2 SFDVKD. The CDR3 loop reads CATSDPGQGLATQYF.

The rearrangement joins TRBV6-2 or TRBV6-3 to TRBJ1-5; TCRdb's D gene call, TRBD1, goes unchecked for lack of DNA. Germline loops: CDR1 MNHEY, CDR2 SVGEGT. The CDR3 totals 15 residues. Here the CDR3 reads CASRPSGARGQPQHF.

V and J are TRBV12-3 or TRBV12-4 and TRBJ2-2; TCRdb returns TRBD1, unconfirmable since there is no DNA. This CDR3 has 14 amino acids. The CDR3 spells CASSFGKGAGELFF.

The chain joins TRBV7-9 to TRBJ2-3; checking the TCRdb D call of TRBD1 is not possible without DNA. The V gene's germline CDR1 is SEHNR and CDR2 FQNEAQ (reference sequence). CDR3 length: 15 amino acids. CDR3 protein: CASTLLGTGADTQYF.

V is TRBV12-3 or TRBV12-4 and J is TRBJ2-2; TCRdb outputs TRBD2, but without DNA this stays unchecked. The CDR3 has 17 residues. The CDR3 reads CASSSGLAEMNTGELFF.